The present T cell receptor (beta chain) was sequenced within a study of shared clonotypes between healthy human individuals. Points from the study as a whole: With few donors, the genetic and exposure-history diversity represented was limited.

V gave up 5 bases and J gave up 4 bases, with 7 bases separating them. CDR1 and CDR2 (germline): LGHNA, YNFKEQ. The CDR3 length is 12 residues. Libraries were prepared by immunoSEQ multiplex PCR; TCRdb keeps only in-frame clonotypes and omits some of them. The data hold a few hundred thousand clones, with around 80% observed a single time. Concerning this clone: No antigen is known for it.

The sequence came from a woman aged 40 to 50 in good health. Some clones in this sample may be carry-over from other donors' samples. The chain recombines TRBV4-2 with TRBJ2-3; D is unclear. The material sequenced was PBMCs. DNA for the CDR3: TGTGCCAGCAGCTCTCAAGCAGATACGCAGTATTTT. This sequence encodes CASSSQADTQYF.